The 22 T cell receptor beta chains below all came from one sample that was sequenced in a study of relationships among human T cell subsets. From mRNA, alpha and beta CDR3 regions were amplified using semiquantitative ARM-PCR. Exponential amplification used communal superprimers after tagged nested gene-specific primers in ARM-PCR. Via MiXCR, TCRdb re-called the multiplex PCR reads, giving one row per CDR3 protein. The repertoire holds roughly 2,400 distinct CDR3 sequences, with under 50% as singletons. Sequenced input: activated T cells sorted from blood. Subset here: CD45RA-RO-CD69+ activated T cells. The receptors originated from a man aged 40-49 years in good health.

The V call is TRBV28, the J call TRBJ2-3; 9 bases are a match to TRBD2. This CDR3 spans 17 amino acids. The J segment lost 1 base and the V segment lost 7 bases, leaving 12 bases of the junction unmatched. CDR1 is MDHEN, CDR2 SYDVKM, per germline. The CDR3 DNA is TGTGCCAGCACCCCTGCGGGCAGCGGGAGGCGCACAGATACGCAGTATTTT. Protein sequence: CASTPAGSGRRTDTQYF.

This rearrangement joins TRBV7-2 to TRBJ2-3, with 14 nucleotides matching TRBD2. J was trimmed by 11 bases and V by 0 bases; bases with no gene match: 19. Germline V gene lookup returns CDR1 SGHTA and CDR2 FQGNSA. The CDR3 totals 20 residues. DNA for the CDR3: TGTGCCAGCAGCTTAGCGGGGACTAGCGGGGGCCCTCCGACGTTGGAAGGGCAGTATTTT. It yields the protein CASSLAGTSGGPPTLEGQYF.

The rearrangement uses TRBV20-1 and TRBJ2-2, with 11 bases matching TRBD2. The germline CDR1 and CDR2 sequences are DFQATT and SNEGSKA (reference sequence). The CDR3 has 17 residues. The J segment lost 3 bases and the V segment lost 3 bases, leaving 9 bases of the junction unmatched. As DNA, the CDR3 is TGCAGTGCTAGTACTAGCGGGAGTATTTGGGACACCGGGGAGCTGTTTTTT. This gives the protein CSASTSGSIWDTGELFF.

The chain combines TRBV5-5 with TRBJ2-1, with D possibly being TRBD2 (6 bases). V was cut by 0 bases and J by 4 bases, with 17 bases left in between. Germline CDR1 is SGHKS and CDR2 is YYEKEE (reference sequence). The CDR3 runs 17 residues. CDR3 loop: CASSLVVGGDMYNEQFF. DNA for the CDR3: TGTGCCAGCAGCTTGGTAGTCGGGGGAGACATGTACAATGAGCAGTTCTTC.

This rearrangement joins TRBV2 to TRBJ1-1, with a possible D match to TRBD1 (6 bases). V was trimmed by 8 bases and J by 0 bases, leaving 13 bases between them. Germline CDR1 is SNHLY and CDR2 is FYNNEI. The length of the CDR3 is 14 residues. For the CDR3, the DNA is TGTGCCAGCGCCACGACAGGTATGAACACTGAAGCTTTCTTT. Translated, it gives CASATTGMNTEAFF.

This clonotype is a singleton in its sample. The gene calls are TRBV18 and TRBJ2-1; the D is unclear. Trimming cost V 2 bases and J 7 bases, with 9 bases left between them. The germline V gene encodes CDR1 KGHSH and CDR2 LQKENI. CDR3 length equals 13 residues. CDR3 sequence (DNA): TGTGCCAGCTCACCAGAAGGGTGGAATGAGCAGTTCTTC. It translates to CASSPEGWNEQFF.

The V gene is TRBV2, the J gene TRBJ2-3; 10 bases fit TRBD1. The J segment lost 6 bases and the V segment lost 2 bases, leaving 2 bases of the junction unmatched. The CDR3 has 14 amino acids. Germline V gives CDR1 SNHLY, CDR2 FYNNEI. CDR3 nucleotide sequence: TGTGCCAGCAGTGAATTGGACAGGGGGGATACGCAGTATTTT. It codes for CASSELDRGDTQYF.

This rearrangement joins TRBV18 to TRBJ2-2; 7 positions match TRBD1. V gave up 2 bases and J gave up 3 bases; unmatched junction bases: 3. Germline V CDR1 and CDR2: KGHSH, LQKENI. The length of the CDR3 is 15 residues. CDR3 nucleotide sequence: TGTGCCAGCTCACCAGGACAGGCATACACCGGGGAGCTGTTTTTT. This gives the protein CASSPGQAYTGELFF.

This clonotype was counted a few times. The CDR3 DNA reads TGCAGTGCTAGGACGGACAGAAGCTCCTACAATGAGCAGTTCTTC. This translates into CSARTDRSSYNEQFF. The chain links TRBV20-1 to TRBJ2-1, with TRBD1 as a possible D gene (6 bases). Germline V CDR1 and CDR2: DFQATT, SNEGSKA (reference sequence). The CDR3 totals 15 residues. Trimming took off 3 bases at V and 0 bases at J, with 12 bases between the two ends.

This clonotype was detected only a few times. The rearrangement links TRBV27 to TRBJ1-6, with D uncertain. The CDR3 is 13 amino acids. Trimming shortened V by 8 bases and J by 1 base, and 6 bases separated the two germline ends. Germline V gene sequence: CDR1 MNHEY, CDR2 SMNVEV (reference sequence). CDR3 coding DNA: TGTGCCAGCGGAGAGTCCTATAATTCACCCCTCCACTTT. It yields the protein CASGESYNSPLHF.

This chain joins TRBV29-1 and TRBJ1-1, with D unclear. V was trimmed by 5 bases and J by 0 bases, leaving 10 bases between them. The CDR3 is 13 amino acids. In germline, CDR1 is SQVTM, CDR2 ANQGSEA. This chain's CDR3 is CSVITNMNTEAFF. Written as DNA, the CDR3 is TGCAGCGTTATAACGAACATGAACACTGAAGCTTTCTTT.

This chain links TRBV27 with TRBJ2-7, with 9 bases lining up with TRBD2. Germline CDR1 reads MNHEY; CDR2 reads SMNVEV (reference sequence). There are 15 residues in the CDR3. V shed 1 base, J shed 4 bases, and the junction held 5 bases outside the gene matches. The CDR3 loop reads CASSLFGLAGYEQYF. The CDR3 DNA reads TGTGCCAGCAGTTTATTTGGTCTAGCGGGGTACGAGCAGTACTTC.

The V gene is TRBV28, the J gene TRBJ2-3; D may be TRBD1 (6 bases). This CDR3 is 13 amino acids long. Germline CDR1 and CDR2: MDHEN and SYDVKM. With 7 bases removed from V and 0 bases from J, the gap between germline ends came to 8 bases. Written as DNA, the CDR3 is TGTGCCAGCACACAGGGAAGCACAGATACGCAGTATTTT. This sequence encodes CASTQGSTDTQYF.

The table lists this clonotype with a few counts. The chain carries TRBV20-1 and TRBJ2-7; 10 bases match TRBD1. Germline assignment: CDR1 DFQATT and CDR2 SNEGSKA (reference sequence). V shed 5 bases and J 7 bases; nucleotides not matched to a gene: 8. CDR3 length equals 13 residues. CDR3: CSAWTGGFGEQYF. The CDR3 region has the DNA TGCAGTGCTTGGACAGGGGGTTTCGGGGAGCAGTACTTC.

This clonotype was detected a few times. DNA for the CDR3: TGTGCCATCAGTGAGAAGGGGACCACCGACGAGCAGTACTTC. Amino acids: CAISEKGTTDEQYF. The chain employs TRBV10-3 and TRBJ2-7; the D call may be TRBD1 or TRBD2 (5 bases each). The germline gives CDR1 ENHRY, CDR2 SYGVKD. Trimming removed 2 bases at V and 5 bases at J, with 13 bases between. This CDR3 has 14 amino acids.

This clonotype was seen a few times. The chain has TRBV12-5 and TRBJ1-5, with a weak D call TRBD1 (6 bases). The germline V gene has CDR1 LGHNT and CDR2 FRNRAP. This CDR3 is built from 14 residues. The V gene lost 9 bases and the J gene lost 4 bases, with 16 bases spanning the gap. CDR3 in DNA: TGTGCTAGCCCCCAGGGGCAGCGAAATCAGCCCCAGCATTTT. The encoded protein is CASPQGQRNQPQHF.

This chain joins TRBV2 and TRBJ2-1; 7 nucleotides line up with TRBD2. CDR3 size: 14 residues. Looked up from germline, CDR1 is SNHLY and CDR2 is FYNNEI. The ends lost 6 bases at V and 0 bases at J; junction bases unmatched: 2. DNA for the CDR3: TGTGCCAGCAGCGGGAGGAGCTCCTACAATGAGCAGTTCTTC. Its protein product is CASSGRSSYNEQFF.

This clonotype showed up just a few times. The chain combines TRBV27 with TRBJ2-1; D unclear. The CDR3 has 12 amino acids. Looked up from germline, CDR1 is MNHEY and CDR2 is SMNVEV (reference sequence). The V gene lost 6 bases and the J gene lost 5 bases, with 8 bases spanning the gap. CDR3 sequence (DNA): TGTGCCAGCAGAGAGATCGACAATGAGCAGTTCTTC. Translated, it gives CASREIDNEQFF.

This clonotype was detected a few times. This chain links TRBV27 with TRBJ1-5; 7 bases are a match to TRBD1. The V gene's germline CDR1 is MNHEY and CDR2 SMNVEV (reference sequence). V lost 8 bases to trimming and J lost 3 bases; unmatched junction nucleotides: 10. This CDR3 comprises 15 residues. The CDR3 sequence is CASSPGGTVNQPQHF. In nucleotides, the CDR3 is TGTGCCAGCTCCCCAGGGGGTACCGTCAATCAGCCCCAGCATTTT.

V gene TRBV30 combines with J gene TRBJ2-1; 7 nucleotides align to TRBD2. CDR1 GTSNPN and CDR2 SVGIG come from the germline V gene (reference sequence). The V gene end was trimmed by 1 base and the J gene end by 8 bases; junction bases not matched to a gene: 2. The CDR3 is made up of 12 amino acids. CDR3 protein: CAWSEAGHEQFF. DNA for the CDR3: TGTGCCTGGAGTGAAGCGGGACATGAGCAGTTCTTC.

This clonotype was counted only a few times. The chain is built from TRBV20-1 and TRBJ2-7; the match to TRBD1 covers 9 bases. CDR1 and CDR2 from the germline V gene are DFQATT and SNEGSKA (reference sequence). Trimming cost V 3 bases and J 4 bases; bases outside gene matches: 4. The CDR3 covers 13 residues. CDR3 amino acids: CSARGTGMYEQYF. The CDR3 DNA sequence: TGCAGTGCTAGGGGGACAGGGATGTACGAGCAGTACTTC.

This clonotype is labeled as large (0.1 to 1%). The V call is TRBV6-1, the J call TRBJ2-7; D perhaps matches TRBD1 (7 bases). The length of the CDR3 is 12 residues. The germline gives CDR1 MNHNS, CDR2 SASEGT. V lost 11 bases to trimming and J lost 2 bases, with 13 bases between them. CDR3 nucleotide sequence: TGTGCCGCCGCGGGACAGACCTACGAGCAGTACTTC. Translated: CAAAGQTYEQYF.